Below are 7 T cell receptor beta chains sequenced from a single sample in a study of beta chain features in type 1 diabetes. Study-level results: Within each of all four CD4+ subsets, Type 1 diabetes patients had TCRB CDR3s that were moderately but significantly shorter.

The antigens these receptors bind are not known. cDNA synthesis used the whole RNA isolate, giving expressed TCRB sequences. Assay used: immunoSEQ multiplex PCR; TCRdb lists only in-frame clones, some missing. The sample carries some 250,000 clones, 9.5% to 13% recorded once. The sequencing sample was made of naive CD4+ T cells from blood. These TCRs come from a man younger than 40 with type 1 diabetes.

The chain is built from TRBV5-4 and TRBJ2-5; 15 bases are a match to TRBD2. The CDR3 runs to 19 residues. Trimming cost V 6 bases and J 3 bases; bases outside gene matches: 15. CDR1 is SGHNT, CDR2 YYREEE, per germline (reference sequence). The CDR3 sequence is CASNAGLAGGGSWEETQYF. In DNA form, the CDR3 reads TGTGCCAGCAACGCAGGACTAGCGGGGGGGGGATCGTGGGAAGAGACCCAGTACTTC.

As concerns this clone: Relative to the germline gene, one junction end is altered; a read error may explain this. The rearrangement joins TRBV28 to TRBJ2-5; 10 nucleotides line up with TRBD1. The CDR3 is 12 residues long. From germline, CDR1 is MDHEN and CDR2 SYDVKM. Here the CDR3 reads CASSLGQGGFDF. The CDR3 DNA reads TGTGCCAGCAGTTTAGGACAGGGGGGCTTCGACTTC.

The chain joins TRBV30 to TRBJ1-2, with a possible D match to TRBD1 (6 bases). Trimming took off 0 bases at V and 8 bases at J, with 13 bases between the two ends. Germline V CDR1 and CDR2: GTSNPN, SVGIG (reference sequence). This CDR3 region has 13 residues. The DNA for the CDR3 is TGTGCCTGGAGTGTGGGGGACATGATGGGCTACACCTTC. Translation gives CAWSVGDMMGYTF.

The chain recombines TRBV28 with TRBJ2-5; TRBD1 might be the D (7 bases). The V and J ends lost 6 bases and 6 bases respectively, with 17 bases between them. Per germline, CDR1 MDHEN and CDR2 SYDVKM. The CDR3 has 14 amino acids. This chain's CDR3 is CASSLPGGLKTQYF. As DNA, the CDR3 is TGTGCCAGCAGCTTACCAGGGGGGTTGAAGACCCAGTACTTC.

The V call is TRBV7-2, the J call TRBJ2-5, with 7 nucleotides matching TRBD2. Germline CDR1 is SGHTA and CDR2 is FQGNSA. CDR3 length equals 16 residues. Trimming took 2 bases from V and 1 from J; bases not matched to a gene: 7. The DNA of the CDR3 is TGTGCCAGCAGCTTACATGTCACGGGGGGCCAAGAGACCCAGTACTTC. This translates into CASSLHVTGGQETQYF.

The V and J genes are TRBV9 and TRBJ2-7, with a weak D call TRBD2 (7 bases). Trimming stripped 4 bases from V and 0 bases from J, with 17 bases between. Germline V gene lookup returns CDR1 SGDLS and CDR2 YYNGEE. The CDR3 is made up of 16 amino acids. CDR3 DNA: TGTGCCAGCAGCTCCGCGGGGGCCCCTAGCTCCTACGAGCAGTACTTC. It translates to CASSSAGAPSSYEQYF.

The V gene is TRBV27, the J gene TRBJ1-6; the match to TRBD1 covers 8 bases. CDR3 length: 16 residues. V lost 3 bases and J lost 4; bases outside the gene matches: 5. Germline assignment: CDR1 MNHEY and CDR2 SMNVEV (reference sequence). The CDR3 spells CASSLTGEAYNSPLHF. CDR3 DNA: TGTGCCAGCAGTTTGACAGGGGAAGCTTATAATTCACCCCTCCACTTT.